The 29 T cell receptor beta chains given below trace back to one sample, sequenced in a study of cytomegalovirus exposure and HLA in healthy donors. PCR primers comprised 60 Vbeta and 13 Jbeta primers. Generated by immunoSEQ multiplex PCR, the TCRdb table keeps only in-frame clones and is missing some. The sample has 120,000 to 150,000 clones, roughly 80% seen once. Sequencing was done on a sample of PBMCs. The receptor set was obtained from a boy younger than 10 in good health and CMV-seronegative.

This rearrangement joins TRBV27 to TRBJ1-1; D is perhaps TRBD1 (5 bases). The CDR3 is 12 residues long. The V end lost 6 bases, the J end lost 6 bases, and 11 bases lay between the germline ends. Germline CDR1 MNHEY, CDR2 SMNVEV (reference sequence). In DNA, the CDR3 is TGTGCCAGCAGGGGGGGTCTCCCTGAAGCTTTCTTT. It codes for CASRGGLPEAFF.

This clone was detected only once. The chain employs TRBV7-9 and TRBJ2-5; the D is unclear. CDR3 length: 14 residues. Germline lookup yields CDR1 SEHNR and CDR2 FQNEAQ (reference sequence). V lost 0 bases to trimming and J lost 5 bases, with 10 bases between them. The CDR3 spells CASSLAISGETQYF. As DNA, the CDR3 is TGTGCCAGCAGCTTAGCGATCTCCGGGGAGACCCAGTACTTC. The full variable domain, with the rest looked up from reference TRBV7-9 and TRBJ2-5, is DTGVSQNPRHKITKRGQNVTFRCDPISEHNRLYWYRQTLGQGPEFLTYFQNEAQLEKSRLLSDRFSAERPKGSFSTLEIQRTEQGDSAMYLCASSLAISGETQYFGPGTRLLVL.

This clone turned up a few times. J is TRBJ1-2 and V is TRBV6-5, with 7 bases identical to TRBD1. The CDR3 sequence is 14 residues long. Trimming removed 8 bases from V and 4 bases from J; junction bases left unmatched: 10. Looked up from germline, CDR1 is MNHEY and CDR2 is SVGAGI. The CDR3 coding sequence is TGTGCCAGCGCTAAAGACAGGGTCGCCTATGGCTACACCTTC. The encoded protein is CASAKDRVAYGYTF.

The count of this clone is one. The rearrangement links TRBV5-4 to TRBJ2-7; 7 positions agree with TRBD2. V shed 3 bases and J 5 bases; nucleotides not matched to a gene: 8. This CDR3 is 14 amino acids long. In germline, CDR1 is SGHNT, CDR2 YYREEE (reference sequence). CDR3 amino acids: CASSSPKGRDEQYF. The CDR3 DNA reads as TGTGCCAGCAGCTCCCCTAAGGGGAGGGACGAGCAGTACTTC. The full variable domain, rest sourced from reference TRBV5-4 and TRBJ2-7, is ETGVTQSPTHLIKTRGQQVTLRCSSQSGHNTVSWYQQALGQGPQFIFQYYREEENGRGNFPPRFSGLQFPNYSSELNVNALELDDSALYLCASSSPKGRDEQYFGPGTRLTVT.

The chain has TRBV6-5 and TRBJ1-6; the D is unclear. The V end lost 7 bases, the J end lost 5 bases, and 15 bases lay between the germline ends. CDR1 MNHEY and CDR2 SVGAGI come from the germline V gene. The CDR3 has 15 residues. The chain's CDR3 is CASKRPQVNNSPLHF. DNA of the CDR3: TGTGCCAGCAAAAGGCCCCAGGTCAATAATTCACCCCTCCACTTT.

The rearrangement uses TRBV9 and TRBJ2-3; 11 bases align to TRBD2. The CDR3 contains 15 residues. Germline V gene sequence: CDR1 SGDLS, CDR2 YYNGEE. The V and J ends lost 3 bases and 3 bases, in that order; junction bases with no gene match: 3. CDR3 sequence (DNA): TGTGCCAGCAGCGGTAGCGGGGGGGGGACAGATACGCAGTATTTT. It codes for CASSGSGGGTDTQYF.

The rearrangement uses TRBV9 and TRBJ1-3; unclear D gene. V was cut by 7 bases and J by 4 bases, with 15 bases left in between. The CDR3 sequence is 14 residues long. The germline V gene encodes CDR1 SGDLS and CDR2 YYNGEE. For the CDR3, the DNA is TGTGCCAGCCCCCTAAGAAGCCGGGGAAACACCATATATTTT. It specifies CASPLRSRGNTIYF.

This chain uses TRBV28 with TRBJ1-5; no firm D call. CDR1 is MDHEN, CDR2 SYDVKM, per germline. Trimming took off 6 bases at V and 7 bases at J, with 19 bases between the two ends. The CDR3 covers 15 residues. The CDR3 protein is CASRRVLALMQPQHF. CDR3 sequence (DNA): TGTGCCAGCAGGAGGGTGTTGGCACTTATGCAGCCCCAGCATTTT.

The rearrangement uses TRBV6-1 and TRBJ1-2; 7 bases match TRBD1. The CDR3 runs 12 residues. J was trimmed by 8 bases and V by 5 bases; bases with no gene match: 5. Germline CDR1 reads MNHNS; CDR2 reads SASEGT. The CDR3, as DNA: TGTGCCAGCAGTCCAGGGGGTGGAGGCTACACCTTC. Translating gives CASSPGGGGYTF.

The chain combines TRBV5-4 with TRBJ2-1, with TRBD1 matching over 7 bases. Germline assignment: CDR1 SGHNT and CDR2 YYREEE (reference sequence). This CDR3 contains 15 residues. J was trimmed by 3 bases and V by 4 bases; bases with no gene match: 7. The CDR3 DNA follows: TGTGCCAGCAGCCACCGACAGGGTGGCTACAATGAGCAGTTCTTC. Encoded protein: CASSHRQGGYNEQFF.

The chain couples TRBV5-4 to TRBJ1-2; 11 bases line up with TRBD1. Germline CDR1 reads SGHNT; CDR2 reads YYREEE (reference sequence). The CDR3 sequence is 16 residues long. V trimming: 4 bases; J trimming: 6 bases; junction bases outside the gene matches: 11. CDR3 DNA sequence: TGTGCCAGCAGCAAAAGGGACAGGGGGATTTTCGATGGCTACACCTTC. Translated, it gives CASSKRDRGIFDGYTF.

This clone appeared a few times. The chain couples TRBV27 to TRBJ1-2, with 10 bases that match TRBD1. Per the germline V gene, CDR1 is MNHEY and CDR2 is SMNVEV (reference sequence). The CDR3 is 14 residues long. V trimming: 6 bases; J trimming: 4 bases; junction bases outside the gene matches: 5. CDR3 bases: TGTGCCAGCAGGAGGACAGGGGGTTCCTATGGCTACACCTTC. Its protein is CASRRTGGSYGYTF.

This clone occurred a few times. The CDR3 DNA follows: TGTGCCAGCAGTCGAAGAGGCGTATGGGGGGGTAATCAGCCCCAGCATTTT. Its protein is CASSRRGVWGGNQPQHF. This chain uses TRBV7-3 with TRBJ1-5; a weak D match, TRBD1 (5 bases). The CDR3 loop spans 17 amino acids. Germline V gene sequence: CDR1 SGHTA, CDR2 FQGTGA. Trimming left V 6 bases short and J 4 bases short, with 22 bases between.

V gene TRBV9 combines with J gene TRBJ2-2; the D gene is possibly TRBD2 (6 bases). Germline V CDR1 and CDR2: SGDLS, YYNGEE. The CDR3 is 16 residues long. V dropped 4 bases and J dropped 6 bases, with 19 bases sitting between them. In DNA form, the CDR3 reads TGTGCCAGCAGCTCGCGGACTATCCATACGGCCGGGGAGCTGTTTTTT. Amino acid sequence: CASSSRTIHTAGELFF.

The genes are TRBV6-5 and TRBJ1-1, with 7 positions matching TRBD1. The V gene's germline CDR1 is MNHEY and CDR2 SVGAGI. With 6 bases clipped from V and 1 base from J, the junction kept 8 bases outside the gene matches. The CDR3 is 15 residues long. Here the CDR3 DNA reads TGTGCCAGCAGCGAGACAGGGCAGCAGAACACTGAAGCTTTCTTT. As protein: CASSETGQQNTEAFF.

This chain connects TRBV6-6 to TRBJ2-1, with TRBD2 identical over 14 bases. CDR3 length: 16 residues. The V gene's germline CDR1 is MNHNY and CDR2 SVGAGI (reference sequence). V shed 4 bases, J shed 4 bases, and the junction held 3 bases outside the gene matches. CDR3: CASSFGTSGGYNEQFF. The CDR3 region has the DNA TGTGCCAGCAGTTTCGGGACTAGCGGGGGATACAATGAGCAGTTCTTC.

This clone was detected once. V and J are TRBV7-6 and TRBJ1-1; 8 positions agree with TRBD1. CDR1 is SGHVS and CDR2 is FNYEAQ in the germline V gene. The CDR3 extends over 15 amino acids. The ends lost 2 bases at V and 4 bases at J; junction bases unmatched: 6. The CDR3 loop reads CASSLRQGAITEAFF. CDR3 DNA: TGTGCCAGCAGCTTAAGGCAGGGGGCGATCACTGAAGCTTTCTTT.

The V call is TRBV25-1, the J call TRBJ2-3, with D unclear. The CDR3 has 16 residues. CDR1 is MGHDK, CDR2 SYGVNS, per germline. Trimming left V 3 bases short and J 0 bases short, with 13 bases between. The CDR3 coding sequence is TGTGCCAGCAGTGATAGTTTGGCAGGCAGCACAGATACGCAGTATTTT. The encoded protein is CASSDSLAGSTDTQYF.

The chain is built from TRBV2 and TRBJ2-1, with a weak D call TRBD1 (5 bases). Trimming removed 8 bases at V and 4 bases at J, with 12 bases between. The CDR3 is 13 amino acids. Germline V lookup: CDR1 SNHLY, CDR2 FYNNEI. The CDR3 DNA sequence: TGTGCCAGCTTAGACAGAGCTTACAATGAGCAGTTCTTC. Amino acids: CASLDRAYNEQFF.

The genes are TRBV12-5 and TRBJ1-2; TRBD1 matches 7 bases. Germline lookup yields CDR1 LGHNT and CDR2 FRNRAP. V was clipped by 1 base and J by 5 bases; unmatched bases: 19. The CDR3 extends over 19 amino acids. CDR3 in amino acids: CASGLAHPPGTAHVYGYTF. DNA for the CDR3: TGTGCTAGTGGTTTGGCGCACCCCCCCGGGACAGCCCACGTTTATGGCTACACCTTC.

The chain combines TRBV7-2 with TRBJ1-1; 7 bases fit TRBD1. Germline CDR1 is SGHTA and CDR2 is FQGNSA. The J segment lost 4 bases and the V segment lost 2 bases, leaving 4 bases of the junction unmatched. The length of the CDR3 is 14 residues. CDR3 in DNA: TGTGCCAGCAGCTTAAGGGGACAGCTCACTGAAGCTTTCTTT. It encodes CASSLRGQLTEAFF.

The chain couples TRBV9 to TRBJ2-2; TRBD1 is a possible D gene (5 bases). V was trimmed by 2 bases and J by 6 bases, leaving 14 bases between them. Per the germline V gene, CDR1 is SGDLS and CDR2 is YYNGEE. This CDR3 region has 15 residues. CDR3 residues: CASSVDPGWAGELFF. For the CDR3, the DNA is TGTGCCAGCAGCGTCGACCCAGGGTGGGCCGGGGAGCTGTTTTTT.

The chain combines TRBV4-1 with TRBJ2-6; D perhaps matches TRBD2 (5 bases). With 1 base removed from V and 3 bases from J, the gap between germline ends came to 10 bases. The CDR3 is 16 residues long. The germline V gene has CDR1 MGHRA and CDR2 YSYEKL. The CDR3 is CASSQGRPFGANVLTF. DNA of the CDR3: TGCGCCAGCAGCCAAGGGAGGCCCTTTGGGGCCAACGTCCTGACTTTC.

The chain employs TRBV7-3 and TRBJ2-3, with TRBD1 matching 8 bases. The germline V gene encodes CDR1 SGHTA and CDR2 FQGTGA. After removal of 4 bases from V and 3 bases from J, the junction contained 6 bases not matched to a gene. The CDR3 extends over 15 amino acids. Written as DNA, the CDR3 is TGTGCCAGCAGCTCCGGACAGGGCGCGACAGATACGCAGTATTTT. It is translated as CASSSGQGATDTQYF. The variable domain in full, completed from reference TRBV7-3 and TRBJ2-3, reads GAGVSQTPSNKVTEKGKYVELRCDPISGHTALYWYRQSLGQGPEFLIYFQGTGAADDSGLPNDRFFAVRPEGSVSTLKIQRTERGDSAVYLCASSSGQGATDTQYFGPGTRLTVL.

The table lists this clone with a few counts. The junction does not match germline at one end; this may be a read error. The chain joins TRBV2 to TRBJ1-1, with TRBD1 matching 8 bases. This CDR3 spans 15 amino acids. CDR1 and CDR2 (germline): SNHLY, FYNNEI. This CDR3 is CASSEAGQGGYEAFF. The CDR3 DNA reads TGTGCCAGCAGCGAAGCTGGACAGGGTGGTTACGAAGCTTTCTTT.

V is TRBV7-3 and J is TRBJ2-2, with 7 bases identical to TRBD1. This CDR3 is built from 14 residues. Germline CDR1 is SGHTA and CDR2 is FQGTGA. V trimming: 11 bases; J trimming: 5 bases; junction bases outside the gene matches: 11. CDR3 region: CASKLGGATGELFF. CDR3 coding DNA: TGTGCCTCCAAGCTAGGGGGCGCAACCGGGGAGCTGTTTTTT.

The chain is built from TRBV7-3 and TRBJ2-2; 9 bases align to TRBD1. Unmatched junction bases numbered 9, after V lost 0 bases and J lost 4 bases. Germline V gene sequence: CDR1 SGHTA, CDR2 FQGTGA. The CDR3 has 18 amino acids. The CDR3 here is CASSLTPGGQGRTGELFF. The CDR3 DNA follows: TGTGCCAGCAGCTTAACTCCAGGGGGACAGGGACGCACCGGGGAGCTGTTTTTT. Looking up the rest from reference TRBV7-3 and TRBJ2-2 gives the full variable domain: GAGVSQTPSNKVTEKGKYVELRCDPISGHTALYWYRQSLGQGPEFLIYFQGTGAADDSGLPNDRFFAVRPEGSVSTLKIQRTERGDSAVYLCASSLTPGGQGRTGELFFGEGSRLTVL.

The chain links TRBV4-3 to TRBJ1-1, with D maybe TRBD1 (5 bases). The V gene's germline CDR1 is LGHNA and CDR2 YSLEER. V lost 4 bases to trimming and J lost 6 bases, with 12 bases between them. This CDR3 region has 13 residues. CDR3 nucleotides: TGCGCCAGCAGCCTCCAGGGTAGTTCTGAAGCTTTCTTT. This translates into CASSLQGSSEAFF.

J is TRBJ1-5 and V is TRBV7-2; 10 bases agree with TRBD1. V lost 3 bases and J lost 6; bases outside the gene matches: 5. There are 15 residues in the CDR3. Germline loops: CDR1 SGHTA, CDR2 FQGNSA. CDR3 sequence: CASSFGTGAGQPQHF. As DNA, the CDR3 is TGTGCCAGCAGCTTCGGGACAGGGGCAGGTCAGCCCCAGCATTTT.